The 2 T cell receptor beta chains listed next were all sequenced from one sample in a study of blood T cell repertoires in COVID-19. Data came from immunoSEQ multiplex PCR; TCRdb stores just in-frame clones and leaves some out. The repertoire consists of a few hundred thousand clones, with roughly nine tenths occurring once and the leading ten covering 0.7% to 0.95%. The specimen was PBMCs or T cells enriched from blood (not recorded which). The receptors here all came from a woman aged 35 to 49 who had been exposed to COVID-19.

The V and J genes are TRBV6-2 or TRBV6-3 and TRBJ1-3; D is unclear. Germline lookup yields CDR1 MNHEY and CDR2 SVGEGT. Trimming shortened V by 5 bases and J by 0 bases, and 8 bases separated the two germline ends. This CDR3 has 14 residues. Here the CDR3 reads CASSDISSGNTIYF. In DNA form, the CDR3 reads TGTGCCAGCAGTGACATTAGCTCTGGAAACACCATATATTTT.

This clone was recorded at least ten times. The rearrangement links TRBV7-9 to TRBJ1-1; D ambiguous. Germline CDR1 SEHNR, CDR2 FQNEAQ (reference sequence). V gave up 5 bases and J gave up 0 bases, with 10 bases separating them. The CDR3 extends over 14 amino acids. CDR3 DNA: TGTGCCAGCAGCAGGGAGAGTTTGAACACTGAAGCTTTCTTT. It yields the protein CASSRESLNTEAFF.